This TCR beta chain was observed in a study of human T cells and chemical hapten exposure listed by TCRdb under 2021. The study in broad terms: For sensitization, 2% DPC in acetone was applied to an approximately 2 cm by approximately 2 cm area of upper inner arm skin. Weekly therapeutic DPC doses were additionally applied to the scalp of patients throughout the approximately 25-week study period. Patch tests used Finn chambers with 0.01% DPC on the upper back, scored after 6 days by International Contact Dermatitis Research Group standards. The mostly female patient cohort included alopecia areata with under or over 50% scalp involvement, alopecia totalis and alopecia universalis. Libraries were pooled for sequencing, and variation in per-sample TCR yields was attributed mainly to small differences in library volumes within the pool. In alopecia patients, the study followed how the peripheral blood TCR repertoire changed in vivo over primary and secondary sensitization to diphenylcyclopropenone (DPC), a hapten. Blood samples were taken from patients before sensitization (week 0) and at 2, 6 and about 24 weeks after DPC sensitization. For TCR sequencing, blood came from twenty-nine alopecia patients at anywhere from one to four time points (pre-sensitization, 2, 6 and 24 weeks).

Library creation used RACE. The instrument given in TCRdb is NextSeq 500. Library preparation attached unique molecular identifiers to individual cDNA molecules for quantitative, reproducible TCR counting. From each blood RNA sample, both TCR alpha and TCR beta chains were sequenced. The authors processed their data as follows. Samples had a median of about 96,000 TCRs, with a range from roughly 23,224 to 750,000. The Decombinator software suite was used to annotate the V, J and CDR3 of the TCR reads. To make PS versus PT1 abundance plots, every sample was subsampled to the same number of TCRs (28,000). Expanded TCRs were defined as absent before sensitization and observed at least eight times at the 2-week time point. The public reads were reprocessed in TCRdb via fastp at Q25 and MiXCR, keeping in-frame beta chains. Every distinct CDR3 protein forms one entry, paired with its most common genes and DNA. The V and J calls and clone size come from TCRdb's table, not from the authors' own analysis. This sample comprises 300,000 to 400,000 distinct CDR3 sequences, about 7% of them detected only once. The ten largest make up 8.4% of the sample.

On the study overall, not on this receptor specifically: The number of PT1 expanded TCRs positively correlated with patch test score, significant at thresholds 8, 16 and 32 but not 4. Repeated subsampling changed both the strength of the expansion versus patch-test correlation and the threshold at which the correlation became significant. No change with DPC sensitization was found in the number of TCRs above 1 in 1000 frequency, and no evidence of global repertoire structure alterations was found. Alopecia, a presumed autoimmune disease, was present in all patients, so the immune response of the patients might differ from that of healthy individuals. Compared with pre-sensitization or healthy control sets, expanded TCRs formed significantly more large CDR3 similarity clusters, which is consistent with antigen-driven responses.

As concerns this clonotype: The antigen it binds to is not known. One base away there is no much larger clone; base qualities are not given.

The germline V gene supplies CDR1 SQVTM and CDR2 ANQGSEA. V drops 4 bases and J drops 10 bases, leaving 7 bases in between. From its cysteine to its phenylalanine, the CDR3 spans 9 amino acids. Only CDR3 DNA is held: 27 bases, read in frame from base 1. The time point tag for this specimen amounts to: patch test 1, 2 weeks after DPC sensitization. The label giving this sample's treatment or condition can be read as: therapeutic diphenylcyclopropenone sensitization with weekly scalp DPC. At each patch-test visit, blood was drawn before the patch test was applied. To be eligible, patients had to be aged 18 to 70, diagnosed with alopecia and judged suitable for DPC therapy, while pregnant patients were excluded. Total RNA was extracted from unfractionated whole blood collected in Tempus Blood RNA tubes.

This sequence was found in a young woman with alopecia areata. Some clones in this sample may be carry-over from other donors' samples. This chain is built from TRBV29-1 and TRBJ1-1; the D gene remains uncertain. The source material was whole blood, sampled in connection with sensitization to the hapten diphenylcyclopropenone (DPC). The sequenced DNA is TGCAGCGTTGCCCCAAGAGCTTTCTTT. Its translation is CSVAPRAFF.